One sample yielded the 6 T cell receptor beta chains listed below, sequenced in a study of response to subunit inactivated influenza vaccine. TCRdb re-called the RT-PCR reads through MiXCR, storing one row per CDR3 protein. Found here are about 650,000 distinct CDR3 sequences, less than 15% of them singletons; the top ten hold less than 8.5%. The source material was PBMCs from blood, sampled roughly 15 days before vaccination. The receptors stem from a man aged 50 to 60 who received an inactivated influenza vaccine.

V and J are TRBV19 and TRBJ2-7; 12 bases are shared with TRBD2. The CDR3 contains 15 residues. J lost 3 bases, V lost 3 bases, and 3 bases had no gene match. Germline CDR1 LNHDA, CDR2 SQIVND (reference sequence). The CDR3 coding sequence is TGTGCCAGTAGTATGACTAGCGGGAGTAACTACGAGCAGTACTTC. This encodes CASSMTSGSNYEQYF.

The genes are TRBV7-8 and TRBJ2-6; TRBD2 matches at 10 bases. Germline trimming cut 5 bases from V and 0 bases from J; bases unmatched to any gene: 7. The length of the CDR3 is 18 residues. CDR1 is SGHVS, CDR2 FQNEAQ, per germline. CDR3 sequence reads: CASSPRAGGTSGANVLTF. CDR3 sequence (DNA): TGTGCCAGCAGCCCGAGAGCGGGAGGGACCTCTGGGGCCAACGTCCTGACTTTC.

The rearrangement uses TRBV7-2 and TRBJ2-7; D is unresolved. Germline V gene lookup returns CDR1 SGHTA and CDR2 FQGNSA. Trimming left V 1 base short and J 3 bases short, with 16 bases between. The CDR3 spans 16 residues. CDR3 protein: CASSLELGIGFYEQYF. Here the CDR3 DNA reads TGTGCCAGCAGCTTAGAACTGGGAATAGGTTTCTACGAGCAGTACTTC.

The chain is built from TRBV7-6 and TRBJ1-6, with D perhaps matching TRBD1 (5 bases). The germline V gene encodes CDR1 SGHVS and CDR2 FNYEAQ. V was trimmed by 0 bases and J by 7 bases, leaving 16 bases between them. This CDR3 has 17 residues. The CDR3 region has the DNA TGTGCCAGCAGCTTAGCTGGGGTTAGAGGGGCAAATTCACCCCTCCACTTT. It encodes CASSLAGVRGANSPLHF. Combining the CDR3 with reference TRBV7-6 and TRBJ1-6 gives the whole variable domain GAGVSQSPRYKVTKRGQDVALRCDPISGHVSLYWYRQALGQGPEFLTYFNYEAQQDKSGLPNDRFSAERPEGSISTLTIQRTEQRDSAMYRCASSLAGVRGANSPLHFGNGTRLTVT.

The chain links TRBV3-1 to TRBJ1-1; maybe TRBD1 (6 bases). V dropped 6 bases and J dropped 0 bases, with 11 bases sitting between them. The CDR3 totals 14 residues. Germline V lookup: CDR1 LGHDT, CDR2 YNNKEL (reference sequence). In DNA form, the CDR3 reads TGTGCCAGCAGAACCAGGGGATTGAACACTGAAGCTTTCTTT. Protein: CASRTRGLNTEAFF.

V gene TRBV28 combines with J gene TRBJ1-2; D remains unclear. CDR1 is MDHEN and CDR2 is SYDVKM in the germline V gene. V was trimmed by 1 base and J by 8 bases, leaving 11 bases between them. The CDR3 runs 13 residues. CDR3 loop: CASSLSRVHGYTF. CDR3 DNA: TGTGCCAGCAGTTTATCAAGGGTTCACGGCTACACCTTC.